This T cell receptor (beta chain) was found in a study of OX40 agonist ivuxolimab in advanced cancers. At the level of the study: Dose-escalation patients were diagnosed with hepatocellular carcinoma, melanoma, renal cell cancer or head and neck cancer. The group had a mean age of about 60 years, ranged from about 23 to 85, and was 80% to 90% male. Study-level results: Relative to CD4+ cells, CD8+ T cells on average had more expanded clones. CD4+ and CD8+ blood T cells expanded clonally by week 6 at 0.1 to 3.0 mg/kg.

To note about this clone: The antigen is undetermined.

The ends were cut back, 7 bases at V and 6 bases at J, with 15 bases in the middle. Germline V CDR1 and CDR2: MDHEN, SYDVKM. This CDR3 has 13 amino acids. Measured with immunoSEQ multiplex PCR; TCRdb has only the in-frame clones, and not every one. Here the sample spans approximately 94,000 clones, around 80% being singletons. Sequencing used CD4+ or CD8+ T cells sorted from blood, obtained in a trial of the OX40 agonist ivuxolimab. This chain uses TRBV28 with TRBJ1-1; D unresolved. The TCR originated in an adult with an advanced solid tumor such as melanoma, head and neck, liver or kidney cancer. CDR3 bases: TGTGCCAGCACCCGTCTTGGCGTAGCTGAAGCTTTCTTT. It encodes CASTRLGVAEAFF.